The 11 T cell receptor beta chains below were found in one sample sequenced in a study of blood T cell repertoires in COVID-19. TCRdb's copy holds only in-frame clones and misses some; the assay was immunoSEQ multiplex PCR. The table has about 23,000 clones, about 86% seen once. Sequencing input: peripheral blood. The receptors shown here come from a human donor with acute or convalescent COVID-19. The donor label of this sample is uncertain.

Here the CDR3 DNA reads TGCGCCAGCAGCCAAGAGGGAGGGAGGGCCGGGGAGCTGTTTTTT. Its protein product is CASSQEGGRAGELFF. The chain recombines TRBV4-3 with TRBJ2-2; 7 bases match TRBD2. CDR1 is LGHNA, CDR2 YSLEER, per germline. J gave up 6 bases and V 0 bases, and 4 bases lay outside the gene matches. This CDR3 region has 15 residues.

The chain carries TRBV27 and TRBJ1-5; 8 bases line up with TRBD1. After removal of 1 base from V and 1 base from J, the junction contained 6 bases not matched to a gene. Germline CDR1 and CDR2: MNHEY and SMNVEV (reference sequence). This CDR3 has 17 amino acids. The CDR3 bases are TGTGCCAGCAGTTTATATTATCAGGGGGCAAGCAATCAGCCCCAGCATTTT. Translating it yields CASSLYYQGASNQPQHF.

V is TRBV7-8 and J is TRBJ2-2, with 12 positions matching TRBD2. The CDR3 contains 20 residues. Trimming cost V 5 bases and J 3 bases; bases outside gene matches: 16. CDR1 and CDR2 from the germline V gene are SGHVS and FQNEAQ. The CDR3: CASSLVRLAGVSRDTGELFF. The CDR3 nucleotides are TGTGCCAGCAGCCTCGTCCGACTAGCGGGAGTCAGTCGTGACACCGGGGAGCTGTTTTTT.

The rearrangement uses TRBV6-5 and TRBJ2-1, with 9 bases fitting TRBD2. CDR1 is MNHEY and CDR2 is SVGAGI in the germline V gene. The CDR3 sequence is 14 residues long. V shed 8 bases and J 6 bases; nucleotides not matched to a gene: 8. The CDR3 protein is CASGSSGALNEQFF. CDR3 nucleotide sequence: TGTGCCAGCGGGTCTAGCGGGGCCCTCAATGAGCAGTTCTTC.

This chain connects TRBV3-1 (or the pseudogene TRBV3-2) to TRBJ1-2; D unresolved. The germline gives CDR1 LGHDT, CDR2 YNNKEL (reference sequence). This CDR3 region has 14 residues. Trimming pared 0 bases from V and 6 bases from J, leaving 11 bases between. In DNA, the CDR3 is TGTGCCAGCAGCCAAGAAGTCACAGCTAATGGCTACACCTTC. It yields the protein CASSQEVTANGYTF.

V and J are TRBV9 and TRBJ2-3; D unclear. The CDR3 is made up of 13 amino acids. V gave up 2 bases and J gave up 1 base, with 5 bases separating them. Germline values: CDR1 SGDLS, CDR2 YYNGEE. The CDR3 is CASSVQGTDTQYF. In DNA, the CDR3 is TGTGCCAGCAGCGTCCAGGGCACAGATACGCAGTATTTT.

This chain connects TRBV7-7 to TRBJ2-5; TRBD1 agrees at 9 bases. Looked up from germline, CDR1 is SSHAT and CDR2 is FNYEAQ (reference sequence). This CDR3 has 15 amino acids. Trimming removed 5 bases from V and 2 bases from J; junction bases left unmatched: 6. CDR3 in amino acids: CASSARQGEQETQYF. DNA of the CDR3: TGTGCCAGCAGCGCACGACAGGGGGAACAAGAGACCCAGTACTTC.

This clone is a singleton in its sample. The chain is built from TRBV7-2 and TRBJ1-4, with 10 bases aligning to TRBD1. The V segment lost 1 base and the J segment 7 bases; nucleotides outside the gene matches: 6. The length of the CDR3 is 16 residues. Germline loops: CDR1 SGHTA, CDR2 FQGNSA. CDR3 amino acids: CASSLGQGAQVEKLFF. In nucleotides, the CDR3 is TGTGCCAGCAGCTTAGGACAGGGGGCGCAGGTTGAAAAACTGTTTTTT.

The rearrangement joins TRBV19 to TRBJ2-2; 9 bases map to TRBD2. CDR3 length equals 16 residues. The junction had 6 bases not matched to a gene; V was cut back by 5 bases and J by 2 bases. The germline V gene encodes CDR1 LNHDA and CDR2 SQIVND (reference sequence). CDR3 nucleotides: TGTGCCAGTAGTGCCCGACTAGCGGACAACACCGGGGAGCTGTTTTTT. Amino acids: CASSARLADNTGELFF.

The rearrangement links TRBV24-1 to TRBJ1-4; D is unclear. CDR3 length: 14 amino acids. The germline V and J ends were trimmed by 2 bases and 8 bases, with 11 bases remaining between them. The germline CDR1 and CDR2 sequences are KGHDR and SFDVKD. The CDR3 nucleotides are TGTGCCACCAGTGATTGGGAGGATTGGGAAAAACTGTTTTTT. This translates into CATSDWEDWEKLFF.

CDR3 amino acids: CASSLDVTGSPTDTQYF. The CDR3 nucleotides read TGCGCCAGCAGCTTAGACGTGACAGGGAGCCCCACAGATACGCAGTATTTT. The chain couples TRBV5-1 to TRBJ2-3, with 7 bases that match TRBD1. V dropped 2 bases and J dropped 2; count of bases not matched to a gene: 11. Germline-derived CDR1 and CDR2 are SGHRS and YFSETQ. CDR3 length equals 17 residues.